This TCR beta chain emerged from a study of cytomegalovirus exposure and HLA in healthy donors. Findings and limits, study-wide: Cytomegalovirus association was listed for around 170 TCR beta chains. Confirmation was obtained in vitro that three CMV-associated chains are specific for CMV antigens. A previous analysis found most TCR beta V segments productive roughly 90% or roughly 30% of the time.

V shed 3 bases and J 5 bases; nucleotides not matched to a gene: 6. CDR1 and CDR2 (germline): MNHEY, SVGAGI. This CDR3 contains 15 residues. The PCR made use of 60 Vbeta and 13 Jbeta primers. Some clones are missing from TCRdb's copy, which holds only in-frame ones; the method was immunoSEQ multiplex PCR. The sample lists under 110,000 clones; around three quarters were seen once. Every donor was a healthy person donating bone marrow. In regard to this clone: Its antigen is not identified.

This sequence was found in a woman between 45 and 65 years old in good health and CMV-seropositive. Input material: PBMCs. The chain recombines TRBV6-5 with TRBJ2-4; 8 bases match TRBD1. CDR3 sequence reads: CASSYFSTGENIQYF. Written as DNA, the CDR3 is TGTGCCAGCAGTTATTTCTCGACAGGGGAAAACATTCAGTACTTC.